Below are 11 T cell receptor beta chains sequenced from a single sample in a study of cytomegalovirus exposure and HLA in healthy donors. PCR amplification relied on 60 Vbeta primers (plus 13 Jbeta primers). Only in-frame clones appear in the TCRdb table, and some are missing; sequencing was by immunoSEQ multiplex PCR. The sample lists over 85,000 clones; over 60% were seen once. Sequencing was carried out using PBMCs. These receptors were obtained from a woman aged 55-70 years in good health and CMV-seropositive.

The chain is built from TRBV29-1 and TRBJ2-1, with 8 bases that match TRBD2. V shed 4 bases and J 9 bases; nucleotides not matched to a gene: 11. Germline CDR1 is SQVTM and CDR2 is ANQGSEA. CDR3 length: 14 amino acids. The CDR3 is CSVGGRAGRGEQFF. CDR3 nucleotides: TGCAGCGTTGGAGGGAGGGCCGGGAGGGGTGAGCAGTTCTTC.

This clone was found once. This rearrangement joins TRBV7-3 to TRBJ2-2; maybe TRBD1 (6 bases). The ends were cut back, 1 base at V and 7 bases at J, with 10 bases in the middle. This CDR3 has 14 amino acids. The V gene's germline CDR1 is SGHTA and CDR2 FQGTGA. The CDR3 sequence is CASSLNQGSGELFF. DNA of the CDR3: TGTGCCAGCAGCTTAAATCAGGGGAGCGGGGAGCTGTTTTTT.

This clone appeared once. The CDR3 nucleotides are TGTGCCAGTTTGGGACAGGGGAACACCGGGGAGCTGTTTTTT. It yields the protein CASLGQGNTGELFF. The chain couples TRBV25-1 to TRBJ2-2; 9 positions agree with TRBD1. Germline V lookup: CDR1 MGHDK, CDR2 SYGVNS. This CDR3 comprises 14 residues. The trim removed 9 bases at V and 1 base at J, leaving 3 bases unmatched.

This chain uses TRBV28 with TRBJ2-5; a weak D match, TRBD1 (6 bases). V shed 4 bases and J shed 1 base, with 31 bases lying between them. This CDR3 is 21 amino acids long. From germline, CDR1 is MDHEN and CDR2 SYDVKM. The CDR3 sequence: CASSSPLRQARVRALQETQYF. The DNA of the CDR3 is TGTGCCAGCAGTTCCCCCCTTCGACAGGCTCGGGTCCGGGCCCTCCAAGAGACCCAGTACTTC.

A word on this clone: At the DNA level, this CDR3 is encoded by other sequences in the same sample as well. V and J are TRBV5-1 and TRBJ1-2; D perhaps matches TRBD1 (6 bases). Trimming removed 0 bases at V and 6 bases at J, with 6 bases between. From germline, CDR1 is SGHRS and CDR2 YFSETQ. This CDR3 region has 12 residues. Here the CDR3 reads CASSLDRDGYTF. The CDR3 bases are TGCGCCAGCAGCTTGGACAGGGATGGCTACACCTTC.

The rearrangement links TRBV4-2 to TRBJ2-5, with 7 bases fitting TRBD2. Germline-derived CDR1 and CDR2 are LGHNA and YNFKEQ. The CDR3 runs 15 residues. V shed 0 bases and J 5 bases; nucleotides not matched to a gene: 6. The CDR3: CASSQDAAGRETQYF. CDR3 coding DNA: TGTGCCAGCAGCCAAGACGCAGCGGGGAGGGAGACCCAGTACTTC.

Comments on this clone: In the same sample, other DNA sequences code for this CDR3. The rearrangement joins TRBV28 to TRBJ1-2; 7 bases align to TRBD1. V was clipped by 7 bases and J by 3 bases; unmatched bases: 8. The CDR3 length is 14 residues. The germline gives CDR1 MDHEN, CDR2 SYDVKM. DNA for the CDR3: TGTGCCAGCACCCAGAGACAGGGCGACTATGGCTACACCTTC. It yields the protein CASTQRQGDYGYTF.

This clone was observed a handful of times. V usage is TRBV6-5 and J usage is TRBJ1-4, with TRBD1 as a possible D gene (6 bases). Germline CDR1 reads MNHEY; CDR2 reads SVGAGI. Trimming took 6 bases from V and 5 from J, leaving 13 bases between them. CDR3 length: 14 residues. CDR3 nucleotides: TGTGCCAGCAGCCTCGGGACACCGAATGAAAAACTGTTTTTT. Its translation: CASSLGTPNEKLFF.

This clone showed up just a few times. The rearrangement uses TRBV2 and TRBJ1-5; 7 nucleotides agree with TRBD1. The CDR3 runs 15 residues. CDR1 SNHLY and CDR2 FYNNEI come from the germline V gene. V lost 5 bases to trimming and J lost 1 base; unmatched junction nucleotides: 5. In nucleotides, the CDR3 is TGTGCCAGCAGTAGGACAGGTGTGAGCAATCAGCCCCAGCATTTT. Translated: CASSRTGVSNQPQHF.

This sequence joins TRBV4-1 and TRBJ1-1, with TRBD1 as a possible D gene (5 bases). The CDR3 has 19 amino acids. CDR1 is MGHRA, CDR2 YSYEKL, per germline. V shed 1 base and J shed 0 bases, with 21 bases lying between them. The CDR3: CASSQGLLGNRNLNTEAFF. The CDR3 DNA sequence: TGCGCCAGCAGCCAAGGTCTATTGGGGAACAGGAACCTGAACACTGAAGCTTTCTTT.

The V gene is TRBV7-2, the J gene TRBJ2-7, with TRBD1 identical over 7 bases. With V trimmed by 5 bases and J by 3 bases, 7 bases remained unmatched. The CDR3 is made up of 14 amino acids. CDR1 SGHTA and CDR2 FQGNSA come from the germline V gene. CDR3 sequence (DNA): TGTGCCAGCAGCCTCCAGGGGGACAGCTACGAGCAGTACTTC. Protein sequence: CASSLQGDSYEQYF.